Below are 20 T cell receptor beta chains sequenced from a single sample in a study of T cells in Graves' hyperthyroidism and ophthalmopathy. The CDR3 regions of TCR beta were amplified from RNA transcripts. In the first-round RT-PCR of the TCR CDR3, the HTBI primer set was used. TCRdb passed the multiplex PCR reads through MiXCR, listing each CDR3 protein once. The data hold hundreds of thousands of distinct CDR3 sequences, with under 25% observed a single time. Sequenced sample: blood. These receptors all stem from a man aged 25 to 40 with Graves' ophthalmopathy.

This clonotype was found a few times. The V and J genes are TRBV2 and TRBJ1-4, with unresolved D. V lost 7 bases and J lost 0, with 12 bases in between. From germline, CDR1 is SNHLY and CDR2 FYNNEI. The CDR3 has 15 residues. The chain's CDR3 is CASILETATNEKLFF. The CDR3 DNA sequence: TGTGCCAGCATATTAGAGACGGCAACTAATGAAAAACTGTTTTTT.

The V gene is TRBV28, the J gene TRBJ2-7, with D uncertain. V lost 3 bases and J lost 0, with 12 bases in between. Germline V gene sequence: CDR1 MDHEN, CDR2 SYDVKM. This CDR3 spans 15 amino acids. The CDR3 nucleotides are TGTGCCAGCAGTTTCTGGCATTTCCACTCCTACGAGCAGTACTTC. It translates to CASSFWHFHSYEQYF.

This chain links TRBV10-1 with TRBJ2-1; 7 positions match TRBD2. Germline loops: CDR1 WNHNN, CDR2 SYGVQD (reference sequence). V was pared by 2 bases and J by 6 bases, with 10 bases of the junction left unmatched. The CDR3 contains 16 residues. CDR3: CASSEGWEGAVNEQFF. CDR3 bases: TGCGCCAGCAGTGAGGGGTGGGAGGGAGCGGTCAATGAGCAGTTCTTC.

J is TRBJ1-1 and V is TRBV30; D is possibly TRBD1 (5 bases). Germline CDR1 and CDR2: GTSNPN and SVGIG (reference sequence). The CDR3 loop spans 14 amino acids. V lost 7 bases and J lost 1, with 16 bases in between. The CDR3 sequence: CASQIRGGNTEAFF. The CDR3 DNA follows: TGTGCCTCCCAAATCCGTGGGGGGAACACTGAAGCTTTCTTT.

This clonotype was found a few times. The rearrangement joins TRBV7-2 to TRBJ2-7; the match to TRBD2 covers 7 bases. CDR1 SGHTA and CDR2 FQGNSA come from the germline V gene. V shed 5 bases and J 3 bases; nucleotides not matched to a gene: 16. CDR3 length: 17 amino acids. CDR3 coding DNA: TGTGCCAGCAGCCCTCCCCAAACTAGCGTGAACGGCTACGAGCAGTACTTC. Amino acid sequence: CASSPPQTSVNGYEQYF.

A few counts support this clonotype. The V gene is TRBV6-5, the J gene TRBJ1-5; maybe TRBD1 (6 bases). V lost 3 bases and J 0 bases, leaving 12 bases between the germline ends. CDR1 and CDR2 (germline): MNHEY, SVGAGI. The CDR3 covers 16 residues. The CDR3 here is CASSYSGQYSNQPQHF. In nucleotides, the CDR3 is TGTGCCAGCAGTTATAGCGGACAGTATAGCAATCAGCCCCAGCATTTT.

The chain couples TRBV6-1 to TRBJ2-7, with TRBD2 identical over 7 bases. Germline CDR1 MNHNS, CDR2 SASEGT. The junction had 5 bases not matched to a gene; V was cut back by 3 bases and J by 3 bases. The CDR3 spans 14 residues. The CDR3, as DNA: TGTGCCAGCAGTGAGGGGAGGGCGAGCTACGAGCAGTACTTC. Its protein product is CASSEGRASYEQYF.

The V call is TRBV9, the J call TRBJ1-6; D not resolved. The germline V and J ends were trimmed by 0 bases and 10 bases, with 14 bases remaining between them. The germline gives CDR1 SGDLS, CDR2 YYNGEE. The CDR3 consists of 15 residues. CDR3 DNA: TGTGCCAGCAGCGTAGCGGGCAGATTCGGCTCACCCCTCCACTTT. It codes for CASSVAGRFGSPLHF.

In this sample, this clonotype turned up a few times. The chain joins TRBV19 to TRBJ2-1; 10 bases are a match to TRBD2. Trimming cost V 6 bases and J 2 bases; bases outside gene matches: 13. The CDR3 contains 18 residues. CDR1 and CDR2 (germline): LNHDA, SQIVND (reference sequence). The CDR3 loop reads CASSNPRPSGRPYNEQFF. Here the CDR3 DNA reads TGTGCCAGTAGCAACCCTCGTCCTAGCGGGAGACCCTACAATGAGCAGTTCTTC.

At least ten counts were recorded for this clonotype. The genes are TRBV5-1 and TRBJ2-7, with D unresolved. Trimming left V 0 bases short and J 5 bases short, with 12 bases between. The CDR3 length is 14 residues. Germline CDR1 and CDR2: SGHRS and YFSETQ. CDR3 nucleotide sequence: TGCGCCAGCAGCTTGGAACGGGTTAAGGACGAGCAGTACTTC. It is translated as CASSLERVKDEQYF.

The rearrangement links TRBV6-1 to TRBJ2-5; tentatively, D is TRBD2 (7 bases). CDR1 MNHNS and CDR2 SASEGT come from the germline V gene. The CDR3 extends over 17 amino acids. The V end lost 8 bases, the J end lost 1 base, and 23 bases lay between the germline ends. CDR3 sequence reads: CASGSPGAGAAQETQYF. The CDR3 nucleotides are TGTGCCAGCGGCTCCCCGGGGGCGGGAGCCGCCCAAGAGACCCAGTACTTC.

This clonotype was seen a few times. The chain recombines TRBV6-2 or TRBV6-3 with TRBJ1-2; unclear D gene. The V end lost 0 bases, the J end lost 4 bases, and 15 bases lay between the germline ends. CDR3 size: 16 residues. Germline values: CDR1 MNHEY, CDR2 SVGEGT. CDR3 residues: CASSYSWRAAGYGYTF. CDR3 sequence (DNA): TGTGCCAGCAGTTACTCGTGGCGAGCCGCAGGCTATGGCTACACCTTC.

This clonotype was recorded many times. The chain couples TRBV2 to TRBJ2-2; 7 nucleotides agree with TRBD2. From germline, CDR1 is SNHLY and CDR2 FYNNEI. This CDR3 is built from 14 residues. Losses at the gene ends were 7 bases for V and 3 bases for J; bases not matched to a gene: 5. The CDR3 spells CASILAEYTGELFF. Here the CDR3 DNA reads TGTGCCAGCATCCTAGCGGAATACACCGGGGAGCTGTTTTTT.

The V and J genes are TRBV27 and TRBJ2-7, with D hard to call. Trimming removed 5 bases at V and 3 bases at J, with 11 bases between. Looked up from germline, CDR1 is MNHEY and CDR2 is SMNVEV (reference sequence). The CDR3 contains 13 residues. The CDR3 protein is CASSTGTFYEQYF. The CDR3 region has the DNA TGTGCCAGCAGTACGGGCACCTTCTACGAGCAGTACTTC.

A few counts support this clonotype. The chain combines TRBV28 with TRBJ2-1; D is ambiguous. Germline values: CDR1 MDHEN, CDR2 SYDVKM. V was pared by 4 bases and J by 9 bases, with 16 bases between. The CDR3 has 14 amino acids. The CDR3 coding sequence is TGTGCCAGCAGTTCCTCGGATCCGCCCCGTGAGCAGTTCTTC. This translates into CASSSSDPPREQFF.

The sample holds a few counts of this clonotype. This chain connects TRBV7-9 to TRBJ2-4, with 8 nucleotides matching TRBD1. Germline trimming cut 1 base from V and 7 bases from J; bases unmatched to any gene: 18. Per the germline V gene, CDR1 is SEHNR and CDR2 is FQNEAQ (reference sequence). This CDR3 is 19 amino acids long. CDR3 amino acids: CASSLGDRTKPGLENIQYF. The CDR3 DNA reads TGTGCCAGCAGCTTAGGGGACAGGACAAAACCGGGACTGGAGAACATTCAGTACTTC.

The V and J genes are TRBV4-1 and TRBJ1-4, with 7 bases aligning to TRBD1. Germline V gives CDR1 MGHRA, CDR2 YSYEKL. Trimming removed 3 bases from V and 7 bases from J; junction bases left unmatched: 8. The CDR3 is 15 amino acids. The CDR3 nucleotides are TGCGCCAGCAGCCAGGGTCAAGGGGGCGCTGAAAAACTGTTTTTT. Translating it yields CASSQGQGGAEKLFF.

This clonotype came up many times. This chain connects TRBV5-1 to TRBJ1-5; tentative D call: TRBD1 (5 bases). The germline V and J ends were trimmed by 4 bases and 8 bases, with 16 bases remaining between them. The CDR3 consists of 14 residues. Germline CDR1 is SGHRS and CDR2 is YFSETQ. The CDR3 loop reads CASSPQGLGEPQHF. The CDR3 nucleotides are TGCGCCAGCAGCCCCCAGGGCCTGGGGGAGCCCCAGCATTTT.

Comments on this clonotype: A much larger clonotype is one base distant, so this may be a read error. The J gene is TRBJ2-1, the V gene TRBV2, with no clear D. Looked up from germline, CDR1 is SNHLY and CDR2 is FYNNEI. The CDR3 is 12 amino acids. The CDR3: CASSGYWGEQLF. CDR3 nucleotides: TGTGCCAGCAGTGGCTACTGGGGTGAGCAGCTCTTC.

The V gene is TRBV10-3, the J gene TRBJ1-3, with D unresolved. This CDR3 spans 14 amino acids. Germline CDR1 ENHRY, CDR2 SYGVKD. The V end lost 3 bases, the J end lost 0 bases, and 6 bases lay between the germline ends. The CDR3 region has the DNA TGTGCCATCAGTGAAACAGTCTCTGGAAACACCATATATTTT. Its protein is CAISETVSGNTIYF.